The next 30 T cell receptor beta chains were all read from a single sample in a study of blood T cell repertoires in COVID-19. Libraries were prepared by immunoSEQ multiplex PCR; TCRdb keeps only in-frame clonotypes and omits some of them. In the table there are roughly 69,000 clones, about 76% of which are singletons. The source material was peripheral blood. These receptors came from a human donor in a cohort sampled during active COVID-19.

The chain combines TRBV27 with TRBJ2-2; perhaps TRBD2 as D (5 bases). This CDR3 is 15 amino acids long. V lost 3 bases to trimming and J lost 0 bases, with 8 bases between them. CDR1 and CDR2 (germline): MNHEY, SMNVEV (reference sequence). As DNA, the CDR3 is TGTGCCAGCAGTTTGAGGGCCGCGAACACCGGGGAGCTGTTTTTT. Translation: CASSLRAANTGELFF.

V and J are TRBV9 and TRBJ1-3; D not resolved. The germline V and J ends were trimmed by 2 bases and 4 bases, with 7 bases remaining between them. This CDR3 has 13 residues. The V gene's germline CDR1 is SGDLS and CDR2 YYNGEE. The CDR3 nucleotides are TGTGCCAGCAGCGTCCAGGTGGGAAACACCATATATTTT. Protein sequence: CASSVQVGNTIYF.

CDR3 DNA: TGTGCCAGCAGCGCCACTAGCGGGGGTAGCAATGAGCAGTTCTTC. This sequence encodes CASSATSGGSNEQFF. V usage is TRBV2 and J usage is TRBJ2-1, with 11 bases aligning to TRBD2. CDR1 SNHLY and CDR2 FYNNEI come from the germline V gene. V was pared by 6 bases and J by 6 bases, with 7 bases of the junction left unmatched. This CDR3 contains 15 residues.

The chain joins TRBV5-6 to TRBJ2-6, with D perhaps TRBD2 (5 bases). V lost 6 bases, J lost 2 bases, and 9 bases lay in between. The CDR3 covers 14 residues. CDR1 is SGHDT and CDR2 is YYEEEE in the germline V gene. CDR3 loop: CASNLRAGANVLTF. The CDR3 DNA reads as TGTGCCAGCAACCTGAGGGCTGGGGCCAACGTCCTGACTTTC.

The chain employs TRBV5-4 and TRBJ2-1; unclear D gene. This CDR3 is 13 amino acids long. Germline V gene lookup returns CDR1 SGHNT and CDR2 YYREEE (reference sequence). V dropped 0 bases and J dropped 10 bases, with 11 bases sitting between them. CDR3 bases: TGTGCCAGCAGCTTGGTCCAGGAAACAGAGCAGTTCTTC. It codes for CASSLVQETEQFF.

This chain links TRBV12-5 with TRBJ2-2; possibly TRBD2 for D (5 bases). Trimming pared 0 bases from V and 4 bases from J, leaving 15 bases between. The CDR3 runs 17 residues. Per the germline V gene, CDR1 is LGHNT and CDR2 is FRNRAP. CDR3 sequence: CASGLVTSAGGTGELFF. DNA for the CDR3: TGTGCTAGTGGTTTGGTAACCTCCGCGGGCGGCACCGGGGAGCTGTTTTTT.

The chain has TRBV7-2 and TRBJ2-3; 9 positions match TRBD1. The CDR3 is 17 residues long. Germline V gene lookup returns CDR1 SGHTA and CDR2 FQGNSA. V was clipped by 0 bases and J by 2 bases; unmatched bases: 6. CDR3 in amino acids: CASSLALLQGATDTQYF. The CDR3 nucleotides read TGTGCCAGCAGCTTAGCCTTATTACAGGGGGCCACAGATACGCAGTATTTT.

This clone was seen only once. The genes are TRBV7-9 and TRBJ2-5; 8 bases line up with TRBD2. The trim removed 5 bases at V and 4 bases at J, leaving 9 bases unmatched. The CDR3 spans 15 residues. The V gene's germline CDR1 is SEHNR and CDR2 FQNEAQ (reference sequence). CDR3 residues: CASSPRTSSGETQYF. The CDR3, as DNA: TGTGCCAGCAGCCCCCGGACTAGCTCGGGAGAGACCCAGTACTTC.

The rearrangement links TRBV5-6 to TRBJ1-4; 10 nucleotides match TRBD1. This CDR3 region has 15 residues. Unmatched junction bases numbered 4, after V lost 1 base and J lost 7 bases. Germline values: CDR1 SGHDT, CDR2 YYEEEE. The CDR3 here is CASSLSGTGAEKLFF. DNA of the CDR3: TGTGCCAGCAGCTTGTCAGGGACAGGGGCTGAAAAACTGTTTTTT.

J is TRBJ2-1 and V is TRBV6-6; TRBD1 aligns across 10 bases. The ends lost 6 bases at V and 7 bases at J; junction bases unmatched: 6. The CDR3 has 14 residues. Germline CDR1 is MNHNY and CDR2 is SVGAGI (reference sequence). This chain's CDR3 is CASSARTGGNEQFF. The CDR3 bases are TGTGCCAGCAGCGCTCGGACAGGGGGTAATGAGCAGTTCTTC.

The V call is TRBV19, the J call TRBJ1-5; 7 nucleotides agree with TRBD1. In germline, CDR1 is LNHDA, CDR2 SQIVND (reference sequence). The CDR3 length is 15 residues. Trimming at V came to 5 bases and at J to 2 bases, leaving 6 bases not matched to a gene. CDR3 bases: TGTGCCAGTAGTCCGCCAGGGGGAGGCAATCAGCCCCAGCATTTT. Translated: CASSPPGGGNQPQHF.

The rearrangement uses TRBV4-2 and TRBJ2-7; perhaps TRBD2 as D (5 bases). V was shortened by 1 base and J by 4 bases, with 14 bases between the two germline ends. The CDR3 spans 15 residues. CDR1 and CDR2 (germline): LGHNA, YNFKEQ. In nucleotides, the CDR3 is TGTGCCAGCAGCCAAGGGGGAGATATAGTATACGAGCAGTACTTC. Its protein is CASSQGGDIVYEQYF.

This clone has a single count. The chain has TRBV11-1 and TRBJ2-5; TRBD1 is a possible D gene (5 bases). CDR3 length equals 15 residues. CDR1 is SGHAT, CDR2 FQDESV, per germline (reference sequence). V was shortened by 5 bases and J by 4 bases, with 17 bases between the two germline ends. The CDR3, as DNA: TGTGCCAGCAGCCAAGTGGTGGACAATCGAGAGACCCAGTACTTC. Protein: CASSQVVDNRETQYF.

The CDR3 DNA reads TGTGCCAGCAGCCCCCGTACAGGGGATATTGAAGCTTTCTTT. Protein sequence: CASSPRTGDIEAFF. The V call is TRBV7-8, the J call TRBJ1-1, with 7 nucleotides matching TRBD1. The CDR3 extends over 14 amino acids. The germline V gene has CDR1 SGHVS and CDR2 FQNEAQ. J was trimmed by 7 bases and V by 5 bases; bases with no gene match: 10.

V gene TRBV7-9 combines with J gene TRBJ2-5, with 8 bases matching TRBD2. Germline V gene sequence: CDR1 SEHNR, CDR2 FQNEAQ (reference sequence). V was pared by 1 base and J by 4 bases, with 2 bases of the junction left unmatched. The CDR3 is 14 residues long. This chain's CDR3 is CASSLVAGGETQYF. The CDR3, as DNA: TGTGCCAGCAGCTTAGTCGCGGGGGGAGAGACCCAGTACTTC.

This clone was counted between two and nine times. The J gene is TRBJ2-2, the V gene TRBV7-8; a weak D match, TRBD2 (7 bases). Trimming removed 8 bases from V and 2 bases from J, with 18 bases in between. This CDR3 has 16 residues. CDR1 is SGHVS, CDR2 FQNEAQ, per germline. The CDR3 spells CASVGLGGANTGELFF. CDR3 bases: TGTGCCAGCGTAGGACTTGGGGGGGCCAACACCGGGGAGCTGTTTTTT.

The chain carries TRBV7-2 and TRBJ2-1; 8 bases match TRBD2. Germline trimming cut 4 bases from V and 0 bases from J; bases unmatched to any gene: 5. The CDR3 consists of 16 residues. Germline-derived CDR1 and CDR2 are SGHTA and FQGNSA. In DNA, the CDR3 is TGTGCCAGCAGCTCGGTAGCGGGGAGCTCCTACAATGAGCAGTTCTTC. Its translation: CASSSVAGSSYNEQFF.

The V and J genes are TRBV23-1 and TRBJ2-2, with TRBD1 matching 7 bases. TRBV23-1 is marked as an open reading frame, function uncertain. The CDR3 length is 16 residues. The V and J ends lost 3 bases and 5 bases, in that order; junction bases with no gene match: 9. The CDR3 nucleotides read TGCGCCAGCAGTCATCCCGACAGGGAAGAGACCGGGGAGCTGTTTTTT. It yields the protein CASSHPDREETGELFF.

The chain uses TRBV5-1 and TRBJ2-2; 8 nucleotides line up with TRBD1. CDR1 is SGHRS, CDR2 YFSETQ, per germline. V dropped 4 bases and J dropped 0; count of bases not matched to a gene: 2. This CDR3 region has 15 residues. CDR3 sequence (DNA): TGCGCCAGCAGCGAACAGGGGGCGAACACCGGGGAGCTGTTTTTT. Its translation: CASSEQGANTGELFF.

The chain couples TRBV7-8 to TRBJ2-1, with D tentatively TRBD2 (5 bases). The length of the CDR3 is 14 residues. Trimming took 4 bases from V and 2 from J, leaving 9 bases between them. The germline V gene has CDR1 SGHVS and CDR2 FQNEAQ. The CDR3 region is CASSSAGTYNEQFF. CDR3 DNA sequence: TGTGCCAGCAGCTCAGCCGGGACCTACAATGAGCAGTTCTTC.

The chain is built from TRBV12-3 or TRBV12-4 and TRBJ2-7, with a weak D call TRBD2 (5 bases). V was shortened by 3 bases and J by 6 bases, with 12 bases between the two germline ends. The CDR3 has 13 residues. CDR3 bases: TGTGCCAGCAGTTTCGGCTCTCGGGGCGAGCAGTACTTC. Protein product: CASSFGSRGEQYF.

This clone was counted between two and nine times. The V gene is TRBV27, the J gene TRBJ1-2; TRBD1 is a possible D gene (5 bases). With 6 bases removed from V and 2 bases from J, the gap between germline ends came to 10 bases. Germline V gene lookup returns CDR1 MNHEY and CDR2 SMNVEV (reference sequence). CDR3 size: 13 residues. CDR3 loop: CASRTEPNYGYTF. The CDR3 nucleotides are TGTGCCAGCAGGACAGAACCAAACTATGGCTACACCTTC.

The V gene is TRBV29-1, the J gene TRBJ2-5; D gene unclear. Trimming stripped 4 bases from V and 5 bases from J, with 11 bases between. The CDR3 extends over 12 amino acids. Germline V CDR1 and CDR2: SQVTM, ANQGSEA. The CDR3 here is CSVVPVGETQYF. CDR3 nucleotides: TGCAGCGTTGTCCCTGTCGGGGAGACCCAGTACTTC.

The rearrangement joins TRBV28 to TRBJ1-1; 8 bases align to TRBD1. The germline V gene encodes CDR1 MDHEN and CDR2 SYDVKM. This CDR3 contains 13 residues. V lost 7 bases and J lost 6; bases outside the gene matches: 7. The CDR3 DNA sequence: TGTGCCAGCACCCTTGGACAGGGCCCTGAAGCTTTCTTT. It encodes CASTLGQGPEAFF.

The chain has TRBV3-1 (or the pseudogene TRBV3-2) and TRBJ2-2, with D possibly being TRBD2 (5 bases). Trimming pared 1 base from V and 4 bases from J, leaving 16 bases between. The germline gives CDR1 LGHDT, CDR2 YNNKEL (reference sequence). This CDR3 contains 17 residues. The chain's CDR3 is CASSQGAGGLSTGELFF. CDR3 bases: TGTGCCAGCAGCCAAGGGGCGGGTGGGCTGAGCACCGGGGAGCTGTTTTTT.

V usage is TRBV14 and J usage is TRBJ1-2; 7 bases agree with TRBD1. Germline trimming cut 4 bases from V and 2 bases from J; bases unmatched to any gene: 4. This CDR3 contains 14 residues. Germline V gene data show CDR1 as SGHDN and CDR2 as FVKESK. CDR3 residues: CASSPPGQNYGYTF. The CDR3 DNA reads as TGTGCCAGCAGCCCACCGGGACAGAACTATGGCTACACCTTC.

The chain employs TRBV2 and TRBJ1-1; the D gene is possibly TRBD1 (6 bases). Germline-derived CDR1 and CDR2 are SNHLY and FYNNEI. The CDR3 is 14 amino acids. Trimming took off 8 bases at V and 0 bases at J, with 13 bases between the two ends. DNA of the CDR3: TGTGCCAGCGGGGGCAGGGGAATGAACACTGAAGCTTTCTTT. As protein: CASGGRGMNTEAFF.

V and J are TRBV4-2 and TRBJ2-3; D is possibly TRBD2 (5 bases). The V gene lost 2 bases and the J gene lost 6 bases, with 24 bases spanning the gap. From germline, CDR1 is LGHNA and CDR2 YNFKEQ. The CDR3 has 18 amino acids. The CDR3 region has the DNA TGTGCCAGCAGCCAACTGTCGGTGAGCGGCCCGGTTAATGATACGCAGTATTTT. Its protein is CASSQLSVSGPVNDTQYF.

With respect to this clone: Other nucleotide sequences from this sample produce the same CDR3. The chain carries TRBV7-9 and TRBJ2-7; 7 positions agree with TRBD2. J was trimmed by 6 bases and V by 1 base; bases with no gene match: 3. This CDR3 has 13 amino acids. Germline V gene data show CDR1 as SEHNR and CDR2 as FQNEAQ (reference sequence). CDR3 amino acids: CASSLGPGGEQYF. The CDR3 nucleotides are TGTGCCAGCAGCTTAGGGCCGGGGGGCGAGCAGTACTTC.

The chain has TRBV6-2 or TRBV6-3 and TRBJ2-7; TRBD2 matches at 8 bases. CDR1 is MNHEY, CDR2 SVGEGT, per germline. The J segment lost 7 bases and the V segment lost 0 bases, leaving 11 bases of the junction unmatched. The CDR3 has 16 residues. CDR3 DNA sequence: TGTGCCAGCAGTTACTCGAATTTAGCGGGGCCGGGAGAGCAGTACTTC. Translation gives CASSYSNLAGPGEQYF.